This T cell receptor beta chain was identified during a study of response to subunit inactivated influenza vaccine. The study, taken as a whole, reports: Authors proposed each seasonal influenza vaccination draws in few new T cells.

CDR1 GTSNPN and CDR2 SVGIG come from the germline V gene (reference sequence). V lost 2 bases and J 4 bases, leaving 8 bases between the germline ends. The CDR3 covers 13 residues. To note about this clonotype: Antigen unknown.

TCRdb fed the RT-PCR reads into MiXCR, producing one record per CDR3 protein. The sample lists about 500,000 distinct CDR3 sequences; 16% were seen once. The chain couples TRBV30 to TRBJ2-2; tentatively, D is TRBD1 (6 bases). This TCR derives from a man in his fifties or sixties who received an inactivated influenza vaccine. This specimen consisted of CD4+ T cells sorted from PBMCs, obtained less than 30 months after vaccination. The CDR3: CAWSIQGTGELFF. DNA for the CDR3: TGTGCCTGGAGTATACAGGGCACCGGGGAGCTGTTTTTT.